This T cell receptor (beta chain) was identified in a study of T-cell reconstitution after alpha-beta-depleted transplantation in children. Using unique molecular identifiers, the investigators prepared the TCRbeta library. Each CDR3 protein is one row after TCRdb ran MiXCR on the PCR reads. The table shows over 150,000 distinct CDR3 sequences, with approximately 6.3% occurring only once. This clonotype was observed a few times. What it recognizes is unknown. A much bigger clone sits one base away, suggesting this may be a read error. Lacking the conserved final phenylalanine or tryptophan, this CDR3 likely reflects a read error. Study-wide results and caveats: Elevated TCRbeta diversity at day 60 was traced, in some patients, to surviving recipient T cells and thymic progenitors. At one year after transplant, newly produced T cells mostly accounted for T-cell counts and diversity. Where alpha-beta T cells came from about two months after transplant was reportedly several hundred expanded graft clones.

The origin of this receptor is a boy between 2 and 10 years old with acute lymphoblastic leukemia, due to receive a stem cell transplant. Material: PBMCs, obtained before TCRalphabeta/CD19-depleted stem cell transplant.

The CDR3 is CASSLSPGSGNTIYC. The CDR3 nucleotides read TGCGCCAGCAGCTTGAGTCCGGGCTCTGGAAACACCATATATTGT. This sequence joins TRBV5-1 and TRBJ1-3; D gene unclear. Trimming cost V 1 base and J 0 bases, with 8 bases left between them. The CDR3 is made up of 15 amino acids. From germline, CDR1 is SGHRS and CDR2 YFSETQ.